Described below is a single T cell receptor (beta chain) sequence and its context. Germline trimming cut 0 bases from V and 6 bases from J; bases unmatched to any gene: 11. In germline, CDR1 is SGDLS, CDR2 YYNGEE. CDR3 length: 17 amino acids. This record comes from a study of blood T cell repertoires in COVID-19. Study as a whole: Researchers got acute and convalescent COVID-19 samples from the United States, Italy and Spain. From T cells, B-cell-depleted T cells, or PBMCs came the material, which was cDNA or gDNA.

How the authors handled the data: Estimated nucleated cell counts came from reference gene primer amplification. Profiling relied on immunoSEQ multiplex PCR, and the TCRdb table lists in-frame clones only, not all of them. V and J calls and clone size are as listed in that table; D and trimming were resolved from the DNA. The sample shows 94,000 or so clones, around 88% of them seen only once. The source of this sequence is an older woman with acute or convalescent COVID-19. The genes are TRBV9 and TRBJ2-7; 11 nucleotides agree with TRBD2. Material for sequencing was peripheral blood. The CDR3 region is CASSVESSLAGAGEQYF. The CDR3 bases are TGTGCCAGCAGCGTAGAATCTTCACTAGCGGGAGCTGGCGAGCAGTACTTC. The whole variable domain, remainder taken from reference TRBV9 and TRBJ2-7, is DSGVTQTPKHLITATGQRVTLRCSPRSGDLSVYWYQQSLDQGLQFLIQYYNGEERAKGNILERFSAQQFPDLHSELNLSSLELGDSALYFCASSVESSLAGAGEQYFGPGTRLTVT.